This T cell receptor (beta chain) was profiled in a study of T cells after yellow fever vaccination. About the research overall: Fractions with few cells were prepared using SMART-Seq v4 Ultra Low Input. Notes on the study in general: Once the booster was given, most primary-vaccination clones reappeared, at just over 95% for CD4 and more than 85% for CD8. Peaking faster, on day 5 versus 15, the secondary response was nonetheless weaker.

For TCR, cDNA came from 5'RACE template switching, which added a universal primer site and UMIs. TCRdb analysed the 5' RACE reads with MiXCR anew, one entry per CDR3 protein. The table shows hundreds of thousands of distinct CDR3 sequences, with less than 15% occurring only once. Note on this clonotype: Its target is not known.

There are 16 residues in the CDR3. V lost 1 base, J lost 4 bases, and 5 bases stayed unmatched. Germline V gene lookup returns CDR1 SGHAT and CDR2 FQNNGV. The chain couples TRBV11-2 to TRBJ2-3; TRBD2 aligns across 10 bases. The sequenced sample was PBMCs, obtained on the day of the yellow fever booster vaccination. This clonotype originated in a man younger than 40 who received the YFV17D yellow fever vaccine. CDR3 bases: TGTGCCAGCAGCTTAGTACTAGCGGGAAAGGCAGATACGCAGTATTTT. Its protein product is CASSLVLAGKADTQYF.